Each of the 10 T cell receptor beta chains below was sequenced from the same sample in a study of blood T cell repertoires in COVID-19. Only in-frame clones appear in the TCRdb table, and some are missing; sequencing was by immunoSEQ multiplex PCR. Of fewer than 400,000 clones listed, 85% to 90% are singletons. The sequencing sample was made of PBMCs or T cells enriched from blood (not recorded which). These receptors were taken from a woman aged 50 to 65 who had recovered from COVID-19.

In its sample, this clone was seen a few times. The V gene is TRBV7-3, the J gene TRBJ2-2; D uncertain. The germline V gene encodes CDR1 SGHTA and CDR2 FQGTGA. V was cut by 2 bases and J by 6 bases, with 10 bases left in between. The CDR3 covers 14 residues. CDR3 loop: CASSLLSTSGELFF. The CDR3 region has the DNA TGTGCCAGCAGCTTACTAAGTACGTCCGGGGAGCTGTTTTTT.

This chain uses TRBV6-6 with TRBJ1-2; tentatively, D is TRBD1 (6 bases). V dropped 2 bases and J dropped 7 bases, with 17 bases sitting between them. The CDR3 extends over 15 amino acids. CDR1 and CDR2 from the germline V gene are MNHNY and SVGAGI (reference sequence). The DNA for the CDR3 is TGTGCCAGCAGTTACCCAAGGCAGGGGAGATTTGGCTACACCTTC. Its protein is CASSYPRQGRFGYTF.

The rearrangement joins TRBV11-2 to TRBJ2-7; TRBD1 matches 7 bases. This CDR3 region has 14 residues. The J segment lost 3 bases and the V segment lost 4 bases, leaving 6 bases of the junction unmatched. Germline-derived CDR1 and CDR2 are SGHAT and FQNNGV. The CDR3 bases are TGTGCCAGCAGCTGGACGGACAGGATCTACGAGCAGTACTTC. The encoded protein is CASSWTDRIYEQYF.

The chain employs TRBV7-9 and TRBJ1-4; 7 bases agree with TRBD1. Germline CDR1 reads SEHNR; CDR2 reads FQNEAQ (reference sequence). The CDR3 is 14 residues long. Trimming removed 4 bases from V and 7 bases from J; junction bases left unmatched: 6. Here the CDR3 DNA reads TGTGCCAGCAGCTCTACGACAGGGCCTGAAAAACTGTTTTTT. It is translated as CASSSTTGPEKLFF.

The chain carries TRBV18 and TRBJ1-5; TRBD1 matches at 8 bases. The CDR3 consists of 17 residues. The germline V gene encodes CDR1 KGHSH and CDR2 LQKENI. J was trimmed by 4 bases and V by 6 bases; bases with no gene match: 14. The CDR3 spells CASSLPPTGAGNQPQHF. The CDR3 DNA reads as TGTGCCAGCTCTCTCCCCCCGACAGGGGCAGGTAATCAGCCCCAGCATTTT.

J is TRBJ1-5 and V is TRBV2, with 7 bases matching TRBD1. CDR1 SNHLY and CDR2 FYNNEI come from the germline V gene. Trimming at V came to 6 bases and at J to 0 bases, leaving 2 bases not matched to a gene. CDR3 length equals 14 residues. CDR3: CASRGTASNQPQHF. DNA of the CDR3: TGTGCCAGCAGAGGGACAGCTAGCAATCAGCCCCAGCATTTT.

The V call is TRBV25-1, the J call TRBJ1-2; D gene uncertain. CDR1 MGHDK and CDR2 SYGVNS come from the germline V gene. V lost 2 bases, J lost 1 base, and 5 bases lay in between. The CDR3 sequence is 13 residues long. The CDR3 here is CASSEADNYGYTF. CDR3 DNA sequence: TGTGCCAGCAGTGAAGCGGATAACTATGGCTACACCTTC.

The CDR3 protein is CASSIRRARMNTEAFF. The DNA of the CDR3 is TGTGCCAGTAGTATTCGCAGGGCGCGAATGAACACTGAAGCTTTCTTT. The chain is built from TRBV19 and TRBJ1-1, with D possibly matching TRBD1 (5 bases). CDR1 is LNHDA and CDR2 is SQIVND in the germline V gene (reference sequence). The length of the CDR3 is 16 residues. Trimming left V 3 bases short and J 0 bases short, with 14 bases between.

The CDR3 nucleotides read TGTGCCAGTAGTATAGAGGGGGGACGCAATCAGCCCCAGCATTTT. It codes for CASSIEGGRNQPQHF. The chain employs TRBV19 and TRBJ1-5; the D gene is possibly TRBD1 (5 bases). This CDR3 has 15 residues. Germline V gene sequence: CDR1 LNHDA, CDR2 SQIVND (reference sequence). V was cut by 0 bases and J by 2 bases, with 8 bases left in between.

The chain combines TRBV28 with TRBJ1-1; 7 bases are a match to TRBD1. Germline CDR1 and CDR2: MDHEN and SYDVKM. Germline trimming cut 2 bases from V and 2 bases from J; bases unmatched to any gene: 5. CDR3 length: 15 amino acids. The CDR3 nucleotides are TGTGCCAGCAGTTTACGAGGGACAGTTAACACTGAAGCTTTCTTT. Translation: CASSLRGTVNTEAFF.